This TCR beta chain was captured by sequencing in a study of T cell responses to AZD1222 COVID-19 vaccine. Regarding the study as a whole: Close to half of spike-specific TCRs reportedly recognize unmutated variant regions.

This CDR3 is 16 amino acids long. Trimming shortened V by 1 base and J by 1 base, and 12 bases separated the two germline ends. CDR1 is SGHNT and CDR2 is YENEEA in the germline V gene. A remark on this clone: Its target is not known.

Sequencing used immunoSEQ multiplex PCR; TCRdb keeps in-frame clones, though not all of them. The table has about 150,000 clones, around 89% seen once; the top ten hold 3% to 3.5%. The sample was peripheral blood, taken on day 0 of AZD1222 vaccination. The chain employs TRBV11-3 and TRBJ2-3; no clear D gene. This clonotype was obtained from an adult in good health. The CDR3 nucleotides read TGTGCCAGCAGCTTAGCCCCAGGTATGGGCACAGATACGCAGTATTTT. This codes for CASSLAPGMGTDTQYF.